The 3 T cell receptor beta chains in this list originate from one sample, sequenced in a study of T cells in Graves' hyperthyroidism and ophthalmopathy. Template material for amplifying TCR beta CDR3 regions consisted of RNA transcripts. Using the HTBI primer set, a first-round RT-PCR was run on the TCR CDR3. TCRdb analysed the multiplex PCR reads with MiXCR anew, one entry per CDR3 protein. The data hold 280,000 or so distinct CDR3 sequences, with 13% to 15% observed a single time. The source material was blood. The receptors were gathered from a woman aged 45-65 years with Graves' hyperthyroidism that later progressed to Graves' ophthalmopathy.

This clonotype came up many times. This rearrangement joins TRBV28 to TRBJ1-5; 10 bases match TRBD1. The CDR3 loop spans 16 amino acids. V shed 6 bases and J 6 bases; nucleotides not matched to a gene: 11. Germline V gives CDR1 MDHEN, CDR2 SYDVKM. CDR3 coding DNA: TGTGCCAGCAGAAGAAGGGACAGGGGCTCGAGTCAGCCCCAGCATTTT. Encoded protein: CASRRRDRGSSQPQHF.

A few counts support this clonotype. The chain couples TRBV15 to TRBJ2-1, with D possibly TRBD2 on 7 matching bases. V was pared by 4 bases and J by 7 bases, with 20 bases between. CDR3 size: 16 residues. Looked up from germline, CDR1 is LNHNV and CDR2 is YYDKDF (reference sequence). The CDR3 DNA sequence: TGTGCCACCAGCATTTGGGGGGGCTCCCTGGGGAATGAGCAGTTCTTC. It yields the protein CATSIWGGSLGNEQFF.

The table lists this clonotype with many counts. V gene TRBV18 combines with J gene TRBJ2-1; a weak D match, TRBD2 (7 bases). V lost 2 bases and J lost 10, with 15 bases in between. This CDR3 has 14 residues. Germline V lookup: CDR1 KGHSH, CDR2 LQKENI. The CDR3 bases are TGTGCCAGCTCACCAAGGGGAGGGGACATCGAGCAGTTCTTC. Protein: CASSPRGGDIEQFF.